The 22 T cell receptor beta chains below come from one sample, sequenced in a study of PD-1 blockade in mismatch repair-deficient tumors. The table came from immunoSEQ multiplex PCR; TCRdb's copy has only in-frame clones and leaves some out. The table shows around 52,000 clones, with roughly 80% occurring only once. The sequences come from peripheral blood, collected 20 weeks after starting pembrolizumab. Every receptor here comes from an adult with mismatch repair-deficient cancer.

The chain links TRBV30 to TRBJ1-1, with D possibly matching TRBD1 (5 bases). Germline V lookup: CDR1 GTSNPN, CDR2 SVGIG (reference sequence). V lost 2 bases, J lost 3 bases, and 13 bases lay in between. The CDR3 is made up of 14 amino acids. CDR3 region: CAWSLRGRDTEAFF. Here the CDR3 DNA reads TGTGCCTGGAGTCTAAGGGGACGGGACACTGAAGCTTTCTTT.

This rearrangement joins TRBV18 to TRBJ2-3, with 10 bases lining up with TRBD1. The CDR3 is made up of 15 amino acids. Germline V gives CDR1 KGHSH, CDR2 LQKENI. The J segment lost 5 bases and the V segment lost 5 bases, leaving 7 bases of the junction unmatched. The CDR3 region is CASSSSTGGIDTQYF. The CDR3 DNA is TGTGCCAGCTCATCCTCGACAGGGGGCATAGATACGCAGTATTTT.

This rearrangement joins TRBV30 to TRBJ2-3; maybe TRBD1 (6 bases). This CDR3 has 14 residues. Germline V gene lookup returns CDR1 GTSNPN and CDR2 SVGIG (reference sequence). V was clipped by 5 bases and J by 0 bases, with 12 bases between them. This CDR3 reads CAWLPGQSTDTQYF. The CDR3 nucleotides read TGTGCCTGGCTTCCGGGACAAAGCACAGATACGCAGTATTTT.

This chain connects TRBV4-2 to TRBJ1-1; D is unresolved. The CDR3 loop spans 14 amino acids. Germline V CDR1 and CDR2: LGHNA, YNFKEQ. V dropped 4 bases and J dropped 3 bases, with 12 bases sitting between them. DNA of the CDR3: TGTGCCAGCAGCCCACGGGGTTTAGACACTGAAGCTTTCTTT. It yields the protein CASSPRGLDTEAFF.

This chain connects TRBV4-3 to TRBJ2-2; 9 bases map to TRBD1. The V and J ends lost 4 bases and 7 bases, in that order; junction bases with no gene match: 7. CDR3 length equals 15 residues. The V gene's germline CDR1 is LGHNA and CDR2 YSLEER. CDR3 nucleotides: TGCGCCAGCAGCCTTTCGGACAGGGGATTCGGGGAGCTGTTTTTT. The encoded protein is CASSLSDRGFGELFF.

The chain links TRBV6-6 to TRBJ2-3; TRBD1 or TRBD2 may be the D gene (5 bases each). The V end was cut by 6 bases, the J end by 0 bases, with 7 bases between. This CDR3 has 13 residues. The germline gives CDR1 MNHNY, CDR2 SVGAGI (reference sequence). CDR3 nucleotide sequence: TGTGCCAGCAGCCGGGACAGCACAGATACGCAGTATTTT. Translation gives CASSRDSTDTQYF.

J is TRBJ1-3 and V is TRBV27, with D uncertain. The length of the CDR3 is 16 residues. Germline CDR1 is MNHEY and CDR2 is SMNVEV (reference sequence). Trimming stripped 0 bases from V and 2 bases from J, with 11 bases between. The CDR3 DNA is TGTGCCAGCAGTTTATCCCCCCGGGTGGCTGGAAACACCATATATTTT. Translation gives CASSLSPRVAGNTIYF.

This chain connects TRBV7-9 to TRBJ2-5; 9 nucleotides line up with TRBD2. Germline V gene lookup returns CDR1 SEHNR and CDR2 FQNEAQ (reference sequence). This CDR3 has 16 residues. J was trimmed by 2 bases and V by 5 bases; bases with no gene match: 9. CDR3 sequence: CASSPLAGEVQETQYF. CDR3 DNA: TGTGCCAGCAGCCCATTAGCGGGAGAGGTTCAAGAGACCCAGTACTTC.

This clone showed up just a few times. The chain employs TRBV15 and TRBJ2-4; D is uncertain. Germline V gene data show CDR1 as LNHNV and CDR2 as YYDKDF (reference sequence). CDR3 length equals 16 residues. V was cut by 0 bases and J by 4 bases, with 13 bases left in between. The CDR3 DNA reads TGTGCCACCAGCAGAGATTTTATGGGCGGTAAAAACATTCAGTACTTC. It specifies CATSRDFMGGKNIQYF.

This clone has just one count. The chain joins TRBV6-1 to TRBJ1-1; no definite D call. This CDR3 contains 15 residues. Looked up from germline, CDR1 is MNHNS and CDR2 is SASEGT. With 1 base removed from V and 1 base from J, the gap between germline ends came to 10 bases. CDR3 nucleotide sequence: TGTGCCAGCAGTGAAGAGTCGGAGGAGAACACTGAAGCTTTCTTT. It is translated as CASSEESEENTEAFF.

CDR3 region: CASSPGTGGRNEQFF. CDR3 in DNA: TGTGCCAGCAGCCCCGGGACAGGGGGACGGAATGAGCAGTTCTTC. This chain connects TRBV6-6 to TRBJ2-1; TRBD1 matches 11 bases. The CDR3 is 15 residues long. J was trimmed by 7 bases and V by 6 bases; bases with no gene match: 8. Per germline, CDR1 MNHNY and CDR2 SVGAGI (reference sequence).

This chain joins TRBV6-5 and TRBJ2-3; D ambiguous. The CDR3 covers 16 residues. CDR1 and CDR2 (germline): MNHEY, SVGAGI. V lost 2 bases, J lost 4 bases, and 16 bases lay in between. The CDR3 DNA reads TGTGCCAGCAGTTACGGCCGGACGACCGACCCAGATACGCAGTATTTT. This translates into CASSYGRTTDPDTQYF.

This chain joins TRBV19 and TRBJ1-1; D perhaps matches TRBD1 (5 bases). The CDR3 spans 15 residues. V was clipped by 0 bases and J by 5 bases, with 13 bases between them. CDR1 is LNHDA, CDR2 SQIVND, per germline (reference sequence). The chain's CDR3 is CASSIEAGYRTEAFF. CDR3 DNA: TGTGCCAGTAGTATAGAGGCAGGGTACAGAACTGAAGCTTTCTTT.

The rearrangement uses TRBV11-3 and TRBJ2-1; D gene uncertain. The CDR3 totals 12 residues. Trimming stripped 2 bases from V and 7 bases from J, with 6 bases between. Germline-derived CDR1 and CDR2 are SGHNT and YENEEA. The CDR3 reads CASSLRANEQFF. CDR3 nucleotide sequence: TGTGCCAGCAGCTTAAGAGCTAATGAGCAGTTCTTC.

The V gene is TRBV9, the J gene TRBJ2-2; tentatively, D is TRBD2 (5 bases). Germline V gene sequence: CDR1 SGDLS, CDR2 YYNGEE. This CDR3 spans 15 amino acids. V was cut by 4 bases and J by 3 bases, with 13 bases left in between. CDR3 amino acids: CASSPERQYTGELFF. Here the CDR3 DNA reads TGTGCCAGCAGCCCAGAGCGGCAATACACCGGGGAGCTGTTTTTT.

This chain connects TRBV2 to TRBJ1-1; perhaps TRBD1 as D (6 bases). V was cut by 8 bases and J by 4 bases, with 17 bases left in between. This CDR3 is built from 14 residues. The germline V gene has CDR1 SNHLY and CDR2 FYNNEI. CDR3 region: CASRSGGARTEAFF. The CDR3 DNA is TGTGCCAGCCGTTCCGGGGGGGCGCGCACTGAAGCTTTCTTT.

The rearrangement uses TRBV9 and TRBJ2-7; D might be TRBD1 or TRBD2, each matching 5 bases. The CDR3 is 13 amino acids. V lost 2 bases and J lost 3, with 9 bases in between. Germline CDR1 is SGDLS and CDR2 is YYNGEE. The CDR3 protein is CASSVSGGYEQYF. DNA for the CDR3: TGTGCCAGCAGCGTGAGTGGGGGCTACGAGCAGTACTTC.

V and J are TRBV6-6 and TRBJ2-3, with TRBD2 identical over 8 bases. This CDR3 is built from 16 residues. CDR1 MNHNY and CDR2 SVGAGI come from the germline V gene (reference sequence). Trimming at V came to 5 bases and at J to 9 bases, leaving 16 bases not matched to a gene. CDR3 in DNA: TGTGCCAGCAGTACTGGGTCCGGGACTAGAAGACAAACGCAGTATTTT. This translates into CASSTGSGTRRQTQYF.

The chain uses TRBV28 and TRBJ1-1; 8 bases are a match to TRBD1. The ends lost 6 bases at V and 4 bases at J; junction bases unmatched: 13. The CDR3 loop spans 16 amino acids. The germline V gene encodes CDR1 MDHEN and CDR2 SYDVKM. The chain's CDR3 is CASRNQGAGWGTEAFF. CDR3 in DNA: TGTGCCAGCAGGAACCAGGGGGCCGGTTGGGGCACTGAAGCTTTCTTT.

The rearrangement joins TRBV29-1 to TRBJ2-7; D ambiguous. V was clipped by 3 bases and J by 3 bases, with 9 bases between them. CDR1 SQVTM and CDR2 ANQGSEA come from the germline V gene. The CDR3 loop spans 12 amino acids. The CDR3 bases are TGCAGCGTTGAGAGACAAGGCTACGAGCAGTACTTC. Its protein is CSVERQGYEQYF.

This rearrangement joins TRBV29-1 to TRBJ1-2; 9 nucleotides align to TRBD1. The length of the CDR3 is 15 residues. V was clipped by 0 bases and J by 4 bases; unmatched bases: 6. Germline-derived CDR1 and CDR2 are SQVTM and ANQGSEA. CDR3 loop: CSVEDLEGQGYGYTF. For the CDR3, the DNA is TGCAGCGTTGAAGATCTGGAGGGACAGGGCTATGGCTACACCTTC.

V and J are TRBV19 and TRBJ2-3; D perhaps matches TRBD2 (5 bases). Germline CDR1 is LNHDA and CDR2 is SQIVND (reference sequence). The CDR3 covers 14 residues. The ends were cut back, 3 bases at V and 6 bases at J, with 13 bases in the middle. As DNA, the CDR3 is TGTGCCAGTAGTATGAACTTCCCGGGGGATACGCAGTATTTT. Amino acid sequence: CASSMNFPGDTQYF.